This T cell receptor beta chain was recovered during a study of radiotherapy plus CTLA-4 blockade in lung cancer. V lost 3 bases and J lost 3; bases outside the gene matches: 9. Germline V CDR1 and CDR2: LNHDA, SQIVND (reference sequence). This CDR3 contains 16 residues. Assay: immunoSEQ multiplex PCR; the TCRdb copy retains only in-frame clones and omits some. The sample lists 90,000 to 150,000 clones; nearly 80% were seen once. Study outcomes and limitations: Per reports, early blood T cell clone dynamics, plus interferon-beta, forecast response most strongly.

This clone came up a few times. Its target is unknown. This sequence joins TRBV19 and TRBJ1-2, with 8 bases lining up with TRBD1. The sequence was obtained from a human donor with non-small cell lung cancer who had a partial response to radiotherapy plus ipilimumab. The sequencing here drew on peripheral blood, taken from a patient treated with radiotherapy plus ipilimumab. This CDR3 reads CASSMENRGYDYGYTF. For the CDR3, the DNA is TGTGCCAGTAGTATGGAAAACAGGGGGTACGACTATGGCTACACCTTC.